This T cell receptor beta chain was sequenced during a study of blood T cell dynamics during melanoma immunotherapy. Study outcomes and limitations: The study could not tell melanoma-specific clones from general immune activation.

Using immunoSEQ multiplex PCR, the repertoire was profiled, and TCRdb retains in-frame clones only, with some absent. The table has over 10,000 clones, roughly 90% seen once. V was pared by 4 bases and J by 3 bases, with 6 bases of the junction left unmatched. This CDR3 is built from 15 residues. CDR1 is SGHNT, CDR2 YYREEE, per germline (reference sequence). Note on this clone: Its target is unknown.

Time point indicated: pre-treatment baseline. This clonotype was obtained from a human donor with melanoma. V is TRBV5-4 and J is TRBJ2-3, with TRBD1 matching over 9 bases. The sample here was blood, taken from a patient treated with checkpoint blockade. The CDR3 region has the DNA TGTGCCAGCAGCGAGAAGGGGACAGGGACAGATACGCAGTATTTT. Translation: CASSEKGTGTDTQYF. The full variable domain, rest sourced from reference TRBV5-4 and TRBJ2-3, is ETGVTQSPTHLIKTRGQQVTLRCSSQSGHNTVSWYQQALGQGPQFIFQYYREEENGRGNFPPRFSGLQFPNYSSELNVNALELDDSALYLCASSEKGTGTDTQYFGPGTRLTVL.